This T cell receptor beta chain derives from a study of glioma-infiltrating T cells. Whole-study findings and limits: Tissue-blood divergence was below expectation in non-neoplastic patients, above in gliomas. CDR3 overlap between tissue and blood was very small.

This clonotype was seen a handful of times. Its specificity is unknown. Using RNA template, CDR3s of TCR alpha and beta were amplified with iRepertoire arm-PCR. Tissue mRNA or PBMC total RNA, about 90-400 ng, went into one-step reverse transcription and amplification. A single record per CDR3 protein comes from TCRdb applying MiXCR to the multiplex PCR reads. This table has roughly 200,000 distinct CDR3 sequences, about 46% appearing once. The trim removed 2 bases at V and 1 base at J, leaving 7 bases unmatched. The CDR3 loop spans 17 amino acids. CDR1 and CDR2 (germline): SGHTA, FQGNSA. The origin of this receptor is a human donor with low-grade glioma or glioblastoma, undergoing nonglioma brain surgery, or in good health (not recorded which). The material sequenced was glioma tissue, nonneoplastic brain tissue, or PBMCs (not recorded which). V usage is TRBV7-2 and J usage is TRBJ2-2, with 7 bases fitting TRBD2. The CDR3 nucleotides are TGTGCCAGCAGCTTAAGGCATGCGGGGGAGAACACCGGGGAGCTGTTTTTT. Amino acids: CASSLRHAGENTGELFF.